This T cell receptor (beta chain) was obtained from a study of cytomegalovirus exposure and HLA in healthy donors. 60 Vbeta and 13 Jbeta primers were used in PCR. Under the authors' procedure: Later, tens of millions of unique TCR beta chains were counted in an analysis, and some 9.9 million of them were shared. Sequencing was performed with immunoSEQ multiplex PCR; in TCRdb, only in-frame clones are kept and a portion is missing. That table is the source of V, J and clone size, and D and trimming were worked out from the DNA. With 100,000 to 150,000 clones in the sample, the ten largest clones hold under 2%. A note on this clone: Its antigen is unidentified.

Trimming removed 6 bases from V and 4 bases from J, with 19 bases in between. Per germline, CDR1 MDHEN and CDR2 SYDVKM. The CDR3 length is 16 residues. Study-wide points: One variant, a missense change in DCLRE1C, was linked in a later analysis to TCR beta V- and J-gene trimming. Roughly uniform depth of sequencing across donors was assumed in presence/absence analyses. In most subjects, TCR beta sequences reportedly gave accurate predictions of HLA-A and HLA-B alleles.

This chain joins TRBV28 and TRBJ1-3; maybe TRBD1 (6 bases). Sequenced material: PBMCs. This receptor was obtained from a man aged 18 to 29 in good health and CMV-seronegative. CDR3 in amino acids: CASSAPDSFVGNTIYF. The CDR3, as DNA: TGTGCCAGCAGCGCCCCGGACAGTTTTGTAGGAAACACCATATATTTT.